Presented here are 20 T cell receptor beta chains from one specimen sequenced in a study of blood T cells in healthy people across ages. Primers used in a second PCR of about 7 to 11 cycles were a sample-barcoded 5' primer and a J-beta primer mix. Each CDR3 protein is one row after TCRdb ran MiXCR on the 5' RACE reads. Counted here are more than 650,000 distinct CDR3 sequences, roughly 25% occurring once; the ten biggest clones make up 2.5% to 3.5%. These data are also associated with another study on T cells of mothers and their children.

The material sequenced was blood. These receptors all stem from a boy younger than 18 in good health.

This clonotype was seen a handful of times. The chain couples TRBV7-6 to TRBJ1-2; D is unresolved. The CDR3 length is 15 residues. Germline V gives CDR1 SGHVS, CDR2 FNYEAQ. V was clipped by 3 bases and J by 8 bases, with 19 bases between them. The CDR3 DNA follows: TGTGCCAGCAGCTTCCGGCCAGCCGGCCTATACGGCTACACCTTC. Translated, it gives CASSFRPAGLYGYTF. The full variable domain, its missing parts supplied by reference TRBV7-6 and TRBJ1-2, is GAGVSQSPRYKVTKRGQDVALRCDPISGHVSLYWYRQALGQGPEFLTYFNYEAQQDKSGLPNDRFSAERPEGSISTLTIQRTEQRDSAMYRCASSFRPAGLYGYTFGSGTRLTVV.

This clonotype showed up many times. The junction departs from germline at one end; a sequencing error may be responsible. The chain joins TRBV5-1 to TRBJ2-5, with 10 positions matching TRBD1. The CDR3 extends over 14 amino acids. The germline CDR1 and CDR2 sequences are SGHRS and YFSETQ. CDR3 bases: TGTGCCAGCAGTTTTGACAGGGGGCAGGAGACCCAGTACTTC. Amino acids: CASSFDRGQETQYF.

J is TRBJ2-1 and V is TRBV6-2 or TRBV6-3; TRBD2 matches 13 bases. This CDR3 is 13 amino acids long. Trimming cost V 4 bases and J 11 bases; bases outside gene matches: 2. CDR1 and CDR2 (germline): MNHEY, SVGEGT. DNA for the CDR3: TGTGCCAGCAGTTGGGGACTAGCGGGACAGCAGTTCTTC. It yields the protein CASSWGLAGQQFF.

The chain has TRBV7-3 and TRBJ2-5, with 8 bases fitting TRBD2. Near its end, the DNA agrees better with TRBJ2-1, so the J call may be wrong. This CDR3 is 14 amino acids long. Germline V gene lookup returns CDR1 SGHTA and CDR2 FQGTGA. CDR3 region: CASSRGGDVGEQFF. The DNA of the CDR3 is TGTGCCAGCAGCCGGGGGGGCGATGTAGGTGAGCAGTTCTTC.

V and J are TRBV28 and TRBJ2-6; perhaps TRBD1 as D (6 bases). The CDR3 length is 15 residues. In germline, CDR1 is MDHEN, CDR2 SYDVKM. V lost 7 bases and J 0 bases, leaving 10 bases between the germline ends. CDR3 nucleotides: TGTGCCAGCAACAGGGATAACTCTGGGGCCAACGTCCTGACTTTC. This translates into CASNRDNSGANVLTF.

The chain employs TRBV5-1 and TRBJ1-2; possibly TRBD1 for D (6 bases). The CDR3 runs to 15 residues. Germline values: CDR1 SGHRS, CDR2 YFSETQ. V was shortened by 4 bases and J by 0 bases, with 13 bases between the two germline ends. CDR3 residues: CASSPRTETNYGYTF. DNA of the CDR3: TGCGCCAGCAGCCCACGGACAGAGACTAACTATGGCTACACCTTC.

This clonotype appeared a few times. The chain recombines TRBV6-5 with TRBJ2-3; D gene unclear. This CDR3 is 15 amino acids long. The germline V gene has CDR1 MNHEY and CDR2 SVGAGI. Deletions cut 2 bases from V and 1 base from J, with 10 bases between. CDR3 in DNA: TGTGCCAGCAGTTACGGCCGGGCGGGCACAGATACGCAGTATTTT. As protein: CASSYGRAGTDTQYF.

This clonotype occurred a few times. The chain is built from TRBV23-1 and TRBJ2-4, with 7 bases matching TRBD1. TRBV23-1 belongs to the ORF category, with a function that is uncertain. There are 14 residues in the CDR3. After removal of 7 bases from V and 8 bases from J, the junction contained 11 bases not matched to a gene. In nucleotides, the CDR3 is TGCGCCAGCATTCAGGGGGTGCGGCCGGACATTCAGTACTTC. Protein product: CASIQGVRPDIQYF.

The chain uses TRBV11-2 and TRBJ1-2; 8 positions match TRBD1. Trimming cost V 0 bases and J 6 bases; bases outside gene matches: 9. Germline V gene lookup returns CDR1 SGHAT and CDR2 FQNNGV. The CDR3 totals 16 residues. Here the CDR3 reads CASSLDLAGGADGYTF. Written as DNA, the CDR3 is TGTGCCAGCAGCTTAGATTTGGCAGGGGGCGCGGATGGCTACACCTTC.

The V and J genes are TRBV7-9 and TRBJ2-7; 8 nucleotides match TRBD1. The CDR3 loop spans 14 amino acids. V shed 5 bases and J 4 bases; nucleotides not matched to a gene: 7. Germline-derived CDR1 and CDR2 are SEHNR and FQNEAQ (reference sequence). CDR3 protein: CASSPGQGDYEQYF. The CDR3 DNA reads as TGTGCCAGCAGCCCCGGACAGGGCGATTACGAGCAGTACTTC.

The CDR3 region has the DNA TGCAGTCCCAGGAGTAGGGGAGGCTACGAGCAGTACTTC. It is translated as CSPRSRGGYEQYF. The rearrangement links TRBV20-1 to TRBJ2-5; weak D call: TRBD2 (6 bases). The assigned J gene may be wrong: the sequence end matches TRBJ2-7 better. The V gene's germline CDR1 is DFQATT and CDR2 SNEGSKA (reference sequence). This CDR3 contains 13 residues.

In this sample, this clonotype turned up a few times. The chain joins TRBV5-1 to TRBJ2-1; 9 nucleotides line up with TRBD2. V shed 2 bases and J 6 bases; nucleotides not matched to a gene: 6. Germline V gene data show CDR1 as SGHRS and CDR2 as YFSETQ. This CDR3 contains 15 residues. The DNA of the CDR3 is TGCGCCAGCAGCTTCGGGACTAGCCGGGTCAATGAGCAGTTCTTC. Its translation: CASSFGTSRVNEQFF.

The CDR3 loop reads CASTRQGDNYGYTF. Written as DNA, the CDR3 is TGTGCCAGCACTCGACAGGGAGATAACTATGGCTACACCTTC. The V and J genes are TRBV6-5 and TRBJ1-2, with 7 nucleotides matching TRBD1. Germline V gene lookup returns CDR1 MNHEY and CDR2 SVGAGI. J was trimmed by 1 base and V by 7 bases; bases with no gene match: 6. This CDR3 contains 14 residues.

The V and J genes are TRBV7-9 and TRBJ2-5; 9 bases align to TRBD2. TRBJ2-1 matches the DNA end more closely, so the J call is doubtful. Germline CDR1 reads SEHNR; CDR2 reads FQNEAQ (reference sequence). This CDR3 comprises 12 residues. For the CDR3, the DNA is TGTGCCAGCAACAGCGGGGGGAATGAGCAGTTCTTC. Translating gives CASNSGGNEQFF.

This clonotype appeared a few times. The chain employs TRBV12-3 or TRBV12-4 and TRBJ2-1; D possibly matches TRBD1 or TRBD2 (5 bases each). The CDR3 spans 19 residues. Between the trimmed V and J ends, which lost 2 bases and 3 bases, there was a span of 23 bases. CDR3 in amino acids: CASSLLGLGVEGHYNEQFF. In DNA form, the CDR3 reads TGTGCCAGCAGTTTACTCGGACTGGGGGTGGAAGGTCACTACAATGAGCAGTTCTTC.

This clonotype was seen a few times. The rearrangement links TRBV11-2 to TRBJ2-2; TRBD1 agrees at 10 bases. Germline values: CDR1 SGHAT, CDR2 FQNNGV. CDR3 size: 16 residues. V lost 5 bases to trimming and J lost 5 bases; unmatched junction nucleotides: 8. The CDR3 sequence is CASSLTGTGVTGELFF. DNA for the CDR3: TGTGCCAGCAGCCTCACCGGGACAGGGGTAACCGGGGAGCTGTTTTTT.

This clonotype was seen a handful of times. The rearrangement joins TRBV7-9 to TRBJ1-1; D possibly corresponds to TRBD1 (6 bases). Trimming took 2 bases from V and 6 from J, leaving 16 bases between them. The V gene's germline CDR1 is SEHNR and CDR2 FQNEAQ (reference sequence). The CDR3 length is 15 residues. The CDR3 coding sequence is TGTGCCAGCAGCTTATTACGGACAGCCGAGGCTGAAGCTTTCTTT. It specifies CASSLLRTAEAEAFF.

This clonotype turned up a few times. The chain has TRBV20-1 and TRBJ2-7; 10 bases align to TRBD2. V lost 7 bases and J lost 2; bases outside the gene matches: 5. This CDR3 has 13 residues. Per germline, CDR1 DFQATT and CDR2 SNEGSKA (reference sequence). Written as DNA, the CDR3 is TGCAGTGACCCCCTAGCGGGGGCCTACGAGCAGTACTTC. Protein product: CSDPLAGAYEQYF.

V and J are TRBV10-3 and TRBJ1-3; possible D gene TRBD1, 6 bases. The germline gives CDR1 ENHRY, CDR2 SYGVKD. The ends were cut back, 6 bases at V and 2 bases at J, with 11 bases in the middle. The CDR3 runs to 14 residues. The chain's CDR3 is CAISTQGTGNTIYF. CDR3 DNA: TGTGCCATCAGCACACAGGGTACTGGAAACACCATATATTTT.

This chain links TRBV12-3 or TRBV12-4 with TRBJ2-5; D is perhaps TRBD1 (5 bases). The CDR3 has 14 amino acids. Trimming took 6 bases from V and 3 from J, leaving 14 bases between them. DNA for the CDR3: TGTGCCAGCAGGATGACAGTCGAAAAAGAGACCCAGTACTTC. This encodes CASRMTVEKETQYF.